This T cell receptor beta chain was identified in a study of cytomegalovirus exposure and HLA in healthy donors. Study summary: Roughly 80 million unique TCRs from HLA-typed donors made up an early data release.

Study-level results: A cluster of highly shared sequence variants was likely a sequencing artifact.

The CDR3 is 14 amino acids. The germline V gene encodes CDR1 LNHDA and CDR2 SQIVND (reference sequence). V was cut by 4 bases and J by 7 bases, with 13 bases left in between. Healthy bone marrow donors made up the cohort. A multiplex PCR was run with 60 Vbeta primers and 13 Jbeta primers. TCRdb's table, derived via immunoSEQ multiplex PCR, lists solely in-frame clones and lacks some. Counted here are 150,000 or so clones, approximately 80% occurring once; the ten biggest clones make up roughly 8%. As for this clone: What it binds is not known.

The sequenced material came from PBMCs. The chain combines TRBV19 with TRBJ1-4; D gene unclear. The sequence was collected from a male donor in good health and CMV-seropositive. CDR3 loop: CASSTPAGGEKLFF. CDR3 nucleotides: TGTGCCAGTAGTACCCCCGCCGGAGGTGAAAAACTGTTTTTT.